The clone carrying this T cell receptor beta chain was seen a few times. Its target is not known. This CDR3 is built from 14 residues. V was clipped by 5 bases and J by 9 bases; unmatched bases: 4. The germline gives CDR1 MNHNS, CDR2 SASEGT. These data come from a study of tumor-infiltrating lymphocytes in primary liver carcinoma. Study in general: All lesions had stage T1-T3 N0M0 and roughly 4 to 10 cm widths. Study-wide points: Tumor region pairs overlapped more than did tumor-adjacent and tumor-blood pairs.

The researchers obtained blood RNA from unsorted whole blood and also extracted germline DNA. Before the operation took place, around 4 milliliters of peripheral blood were collected. Production of TCR beta cDNA used roughly 500 ng total RNA together with a constant-region primer. Generation of the TCR beta libraries relied on three nested multiplex PCR rounds using slightly modified ARM-PCR. A C-beta reverse primer was combined with TRBV1-TRBV30 forward primers in the first two PCR rounds, and each round had 10 cycles. In TCRdb, the multiplex PCR reads were re-called with MiXCR into one record per CDR3 protein. The sample carries approximately 330,000 distinct CDR3 sequences, less than 75% recorded once.

This receptor was obtained from a man between 40 and 49 years old with primary liver carcinoma and hepatitis B virus infection. The chain recombines TRBV6-1 with TRBJ1-6; 10 bases map to TRBD1. Sequencing was carried out using peripheral blood. The CDR3 sequence is CASSSWDRGSPLHF. As DNA, the CDR3 is TGTGCCAGCAGTTCTTGGGACAGGGGTTCACCCCTCCACTTT.